These 9 T cell receptor beta chains came from one sample sequenced in a study of OX40 agonist ivuxolimab in advanced cancers. The assay was immunoSEQ multiplex PCR, and TCRdb's table has in-frame clones only and misses some. The sample carries 70,000 to 75,000 clones, around 83% recorded once. Specimen: CD4+ or CD8+ T cells sorted from blood, collected in a trial of the OX40 agonist ivuxolimab. Every receptor here comes from an adult with an advanced solid tumor such as melanoma, head and neck, liver or kidney cancer.

V usage is TRBV5-1 and J usage is TRBJ1-1; no reliable D call. This CDR3 spans 15 amino acids. CDR1 is SGHRS, CDR2 YFSETQ, per germline. Trimming took 0 bases from V and 0 from J, leaving 9 bases between them. DNA of the CDR3: TGCGCCAGCAGCTTGGACGGCAGATTGAACACTGAAGCTTTCTTT. This codes for CASSLDGRLNTEAFF.

This chain uses TRBV27 with TRBJ2-3; D not resolved. Trimming pared 2 bases from V and 1 base from J, leaving 4 bases between. Germline values: CDR1 MNHEY, CDR2 SMNVEV (reference sequence). The CDR3 extends over 13 amino acids. The CDR3 reads CASSLGGTDTQYF. For the CDR3, the DNA is TGTGCCAGCAGTTTAGGGGGCACAGATACGCAGTATTTT.

J is TRBJ1-5 and V is TRBV7-7; TRBD1 matches at 7 bases. J gave up 5 bases and V 5 bases, and 3 bases lay outside the gene matches. Looked up from germline, CDR1 is SSHAT and CDR2 is FNYEAQ (reference sequence). The CDR3 contains 13 residues. This CDR3 reads CASSTDRDQPQHF. The CDR3 DNA follows: TGTGCCAGCAGCACAGACAGGGATCAGCCCCAGCATTTT.

The V and J genes are TRBV2 and TRBJ1-2; D unclear. The CDR3 covers 12 residues. Germline V gene lookup returns CDR1 SNHLY and CDR2 FYNNEI. Trimming removed 7 bases at V and 2 bases at J, with 8 bases between. CDR3: CASTATNYGYTF. The DNA of the CDR3 is TGTGCCAGCACGGCCACCAACTATGGCTACACCTTC.

The V gene is TRBV5-1, the J gene TRBJ2-5; D is undetermined. V dropped 4 bases and J dropped 4 bases, with 11 bases sitting between them. The CDR3 length is 13 residues. Germline CDR1 reads SGHRS; CDR2 reads YFSETQ. This CDR3 reads CASSVEVSETQYF. CDR3 in DNA: TGCGCCAGCAGCGTAGAGGTCTCAGAGACCCAGTACTTC.

The CDR3 reads CASSQDLGRSTDTQYF. The CDR3 coding sequence is TGCGCCAGCAGCCAAGATCTGGGGAGGAGCACAGATACGCAGTATTTT. The chain has TRBV4-3 and TRBJ2-3; the D gene is possibly TRBD2 (6 bases). CDR1 and CDR2 from the germline V gene are LGHNA and YSLEER. V was cut by 0 bases and J by 0 bases, with 10 bases left in between. This CDR3 has 16 residues.

This chain uses TRBV5-1 with TRBJ2-2; either TRBD1 or TRBD2 may supply D (6 bases each). Germline V gene sequence: CDR1 SGHRS, CDR2 YFSETQ. V lost 3 bases and J 7 bases, leaving 16 bases between the germline ends. This CDR3 is 15 amino acids long. CDR3 residues: CASSSGATGNGELFF. The CDR3 coding sequence is TGCGCCAGCAGCTCGGGGGCCACAGGGAACGGGGAGCTGTTTTTT.

This sequence joins TRBV21-1 and TRBJ1-4. TRBV21-1 is labeled a pseudogene. The CDR3 loop spans 18 amino acids. The CDR3: CASSTREAGLTTNEKLFF. The CDR3 region has the DNA TGTGCCAGCAGCACCCGGGAAGCCGGCTTAACAACTAATGAAAAACTGTTTTTT.

This chain links TRBV12-5 with TRBJ2-6; D uncertain. CDR3 length equals 15 residues. V lost 1 base and J 2 bases, leaving 6 bases between the germline ends. Germline V gene sequence: CDR1 LGHNT, CDR2 FRNRAP. The CDR3 DNA sequence: TGTGCTAGTGGTTTGGGATCAACTGGGGCCAACGTCCTGACTTTC. Translating gives CASGLGSTGANVLTF.